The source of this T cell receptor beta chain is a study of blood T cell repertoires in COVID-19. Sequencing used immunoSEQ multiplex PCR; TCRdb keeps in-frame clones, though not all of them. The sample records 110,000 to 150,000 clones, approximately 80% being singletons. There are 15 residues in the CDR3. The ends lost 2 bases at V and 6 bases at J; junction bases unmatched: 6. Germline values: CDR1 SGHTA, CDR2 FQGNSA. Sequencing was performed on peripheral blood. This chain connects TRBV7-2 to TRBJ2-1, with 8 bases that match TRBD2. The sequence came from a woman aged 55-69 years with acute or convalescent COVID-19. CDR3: CASSLRSSGTNEQFF. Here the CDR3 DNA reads TGTGCCAGCAGCTTAAGAAGTAGCGGGACCAATGAGCAGTTCTTC.